These 30 T cell receptor beta chains were all obtained from the same sample, sequenced in a study of cytotoxic CD8 clonotypes in ibrutinib-treated CLL. The assay was immunoSEQ multiplex PCR, and TCRdb's table has in-frame clones only and misses some. The repertoire holds 200,000 or so clones, with roughly 65% as singletons. The sample consisted of PBMCs, taken after 12 months of ibrutinib treatment. These receptors originate from a human donor with chronic lymphocytic leukemia.

V usage is TRBV19 and J usage is TRBJ1-2; D is undetermined. CDR1 is LNHDA and CDR2 is SQIVND in the germline V gene (reference sequence). The CDR3 extends over 15 amino acids. V lost 4 bases and J 5 bases, leaving 17 bases between the germline ends. The CDR3: CASSTLTSLEYGYTF. The CDR3 DNA is TGTGCCAGTAGTACCCTGACGAGTCTTGAGTATGGCTACACCTTC.

The gene calls are TRBV7-9 and TRBJ1-5, with D perhaps matching TRBD1 (5 bases). The CDR3 has 14 residues. Germline V gene data show CDR1 as SEHNR and CDR2 as FQNEAQ (reference sequence). V lost 5 bases and J 7 bases, leaving 15 bases between the germline ends. DNA for the CDR3: TGTGCCAGCAGCCCCGGGGGGGTTTGGCAGCCCCAGCATTTT. Protein: CASSPGGVWQPQHF.

This clone appeared a few times. The chain has TRBV30 and TRBJ1-1, with D possibly being TRBD1 (6 bases). V was trimmed by 2 bases and J by 3 bases, leaving 13 bases between them. CDR3 size: 14 residues. Germline CDR1 GTSNPN, CDR2 SVGIG (reference sequence). CDR3 sequence (DNA): TGTGCCTGGAGTACACAGGGCAGGGACACTGAAGCTTTCTTT. Its protein is CAWSTQGRDTEAFF.

This clone was detected a few times. The chain has TRBV7-9 and TRBJ2-2; D ambiguous. CDR1 SEHNR and CDR2 FQNEAQ come from the germline V gene (reference sequence). V gave up 5 bases and J gave up 6 bases, with 10 bases separating them. This CDR3 contains 13 residues. CDR3 sequence reads: CASSRALPGELFF. In DNA form, the CDR3 reads TGTGCCAGCAGCAGGGCGCTCCCCGGGGAGCTGTTTTTT.

The J gene is TRBJ1-1, the V gene TRBV5-1, with D uncertain. The CDR3 consists of 14 residues. Germline CDR1 is SGHRS and CDR2 is YFSETQ. Deletions cut 0 bases from V and 1 base from J, with 7 bases between. The CDR3 sequence: CASSLAIQNTEAFF. The CDR3 nucleotides read TGCGCCAGCAGCTTGGCCATTCAGAACACTGAAGCTTTCTTT.

The V gene is TRBV4-1, the J gene TRBJ2-5; 9 bases line up with TRBD1. V was pared by 0 bases and J by 5 bases, with 10 bases of the junction left unmatched. The germline CDR1 and CDR2 sequences are MGHRA and YSYEKL. The length of the CDR3 is 17 residues. The CDR3 sequence: CASSQDRYRGRMETQYF. The CDR3 DNA reads as TGCGCCAGCAGCCAAGATAGGTACAGGGGGCGGATGGAGACCCAGTACTTC.

This rearrangement joins TRBV9 to TRBJ1-4; no reliable D call. V lost 1 base to trimming and J lost 6 bases, with 13 bases between them. The germline gives CDR1 SGDLS, CDR2 YYNGEE. The CDR3 totals 15 residues. The CDR3 DNA sequence: TGTGCCAGCAGCGTATTTGGGGAGTGGGATGAAAAACTGTTTTTT. Residues: CASSVFGEWDEKLFF.

The chain has TRBV7-6 and TRBJ1-1; D is ambiguous. Per germline, CDR1 SGHVS and CDR2 FNYEAQ. Trimming stripped 5 bases from V and 4 bases from J, with 5 bases between. The CDR3 runs to 11 residues. Here the CDR3 reads CASSPSTEAFF. The CDR3 nucleotides are TGTGCCAGCAGCCCCAGCACTGAAGCTTTCTTT.

This rearrangement joins TRBV9 to TRBJ1-3; D remains unclear. The germline gives CDR1 SGDLS, CDR2 YYNGEE. The CDR3 consists of 17 residues. With 0 bases removed from V and 4 bases from J, the gap between germline ends came to 17 bases. The CDR3 sequence: CASSVGRVGTGGNTIYF. Here the CDR3 DNA reads TGTGCCAGCAGCGTAGGAAGGGTTGGAACTGGAGGAAACACCATATATTTT. Full variable domain (outside the CDR3, taken from reference TRBV9 and TRBJ1-3): DSGVTQTPKHLITATGQRVTLRCSPRSGDLSVYWYQQSLDQGLQFLIQYYNGEERAKGNILERFSAQQFPDLHSELNLSSLELGDSALYFCASSVGRVGTGGNTIYFGEGSWLTVV.

V is TRBV5-1 and J is TRBJ1-3, with D perhaps matching TRBD1 (6 bases). CDR3 length: 14 amino acids. The germline V gene has CDR1 SGHRS and CDR2 YFSETQ. V was clipped by 4 bases and J by 2 bases, with 10 bases between them. The CDR3: CASSPNRAGNTIYF. The CDR3 nucleotides are TGCGCCAGCAGCCCTAACAGGGCTGGAAACACCATATATTTT.

The chain recombines TRBV7-2 with TRBJ2-7; 10 nucleotides agree with TRBD1. J gave up 6 bases and V 7 bases, and 9 bases lay outside the gene matches. Germline V gives CDR1 SGHTA, CDR2 FQGNSA. The CDR3 covers 14 residues. Here the CDR3 reads CASTSRQGAGEQYF. The CDR3 DNA reads TGTGCCAGCACCTCCAGACAGGGGGCGGGCGAGCAGTACTTC.

The rearrangement joins TRBV27 to TRBJ1-5, with TRBD1 matching over 7 bases. Germline V gives CDR1 MNHEY, CDR2 SMNVEV (reference sequence). The CDR3 consists of 15 residues. V trimming: 6 bases; J trimming: 6 bases; junction bases outside the gene matches: 11. CDR3 sequence reads: CASRDFYRGIQPQHF. CDR3 DNA: TGTGCCAGCAGGGATTTTTACAGGGGTATTCAGCCCCAGCATTTT.

The chain is built from TRBV6-1 and TRBJ2-7, with 8 bases matching TRBD2. Germline V lookup: CDR1 MNHNS, CDR2 SASEGT. This CDR3 contains 15 residues. V shed 2 bases, J shed 0 bases, and the junction held 3 bases outside the gene matches. The CDR3 DNA reads TGTGCCAGCAGTGAATGGAGCGGGGGCTCCTACGAGCAGTACTTC. Translating it yields CASSEWSGGSYEQYF.

The chain combines TRBV30 with TRBJ1-4; D unclear. Trimming took off 0 bases at V and 0 bases at J, with 14 bases between the two ends. The V gene's germline CDR1 is GTSNPN and CDR2 SVGIG (reference sequence). This CDR3 contains 17 residues. The CDR3 region is CAWSVFLQRTTNEKLFF. The CDR3 coding sequence is TGTGCCTGGAGTGTTTTTCTCCAGCGAACAACTAATGAAAAACTGTTTTTT.

The gene calls are TRBV19 and TRBJ1-1, with D possibly being TRBD1 (6 bases). Trimming removed 7 bases from V and 1 base from J, with 19 bases in between. This CDR3 spans 16 amino acids. Germline V gene lookup returns CDR1 LNHDA and CDR2 SQIVND (reference sequence). CDR3 DNA sequence: TGTGCCAGTACCCCCCTGAACAGGGCGAGGAACACTGAAGCTTTCTTT. It codes for CASTPLNRARNTEAFF. Combining the CDR3 with reference TRBV19 and TRBJ1-1 gives the whole variable domain DGGITQSPKYLFRKEGQNVTLSCEQNLNHDAMYWYRQDPGQGLRLIYYSQIVNDFQKGDIAEGYSVSREKKESFPLTVTSAQKNPTAFYLCASTPLNRARNTEAFFGQGTRLTVV.

This clone was seen just once. The J gene is TRBJ2-1, the V gene TRBV19, with D perhaps matching TRBD2 (6 bases). CDR3 length equals 13 residues. V was pared by 5 bases and J by 8 bases, with 13 bases between. The germline V gene has CDR1 LNHDA and CDR2 SQIVND (reference sequence). CDR3 loop: CASSSRLDYEQFF. The CDR3 coding sequence is TGTGCCAGTAGTTCCCGACTAGACTATGAGCAGTTCTTC.

The chain recombines TRBV6-5 with TRBJ2-7, with D possibly called TRBD1 or TRBD2 (5 bases each). V lost 6 bases and J 1 base, leaving 13 bases between the germline ends. The CDR3 has 14 amino acids. The germline V gene encodes CDR1 MNHEY and CDR2 SVGAGI. DNA for the CDR3: TGTGCCAGCAGACGCCGGGACGGGTCCTACGAGCAGTACTTC. Its protein product is CASRRRDGSYEQYF.

This clone showed up just once. This chain joins TRBV15 and TRBJ1-1, with 7 bases fitting TRBD1. The junction had 7 bases not matched to a gene; V was cut back by 5 bases and J by 1 base. Germline V lookup: CDR1 LNHNV, CDR2 YYDKDF (reference sequence). The CDR3 is 15 residues long. The CDR3 region is CATSLRRGGNTEAFF. Here the CDR3 DNA reads TGTGCCACCAGCCTCCGCAGGGGGGGGAACACTGAAGCTTTCTTT.

This clone turned up a few times. This rearrangement joins TRBV9 to TRBJ1-1; 12 bases align to TRBD1. This CDR3 has 15 amino acids. J gave up 6 bases and V 5 bases, and 8 bases lay outside the gene matches. Germline V lookup: CDR1 SGDLS, CDR2 YYNGEE. CDR3 residues: CASSVSGQGAAEAFF. In DNA, the CDR3 is TGTGCCAGCAGTGTTTCGGGACAGGGGGCGGCTGAAGCTTTCTTT.

The CDR3 spells CASEDSSSYEQYF. The CDR3 DNA follows: TGTGCCAGCGAGGACAGCAGCTCCTACGAGCAGTACTTC. The chain links TRBV28 to TRBJ2-7; D possibly corresponds to TRBD1 (6 bases). Germline CDR1 is MDHEN and CDR2 is SYDVKM. This CDR3 has 13 residues. V was clipped by 8 bases and J by 0 bases, with 11 bases between them.

This chain links TRBV30 with TRBJ1-3; no firm D call. Looked up from germline, CDR1 is GTSNPN and CDR2 is SVGIG (reference sequence). CDR3 length: 12 residues. V shed 7 bases and J shed 4 bases, with 11 bases lying between them. The CDR3 sequence is CALGNTGNTIYF. In DNA, the CDR3 is TGTGCCTTGGGGAATACAGGAAACACCATATATTTT.

This clone was recorded a few times. The J gene is TRBJ1-5, the V gene TRBV2; D is unclear. The CDR3 sequence is 15 residues long. The ends were cut back, 6 bases at V and 0 bases at J, with 12 bases in the middle. Germline V gives CDR1 SNHLY, CDR2 FYNNEI. CDR3 sequence (DNA): TGTGCCAGCAGGTCCCAAAGGAATAGCAATCAGCCCCAGCATTTT. This translates into CASRSQRNSNQPQHF.

A note on this clone: This may arise from a read error, as a much more abundant clone is one base away. This sample includes further DNA sequences coding for the same CDR3. The genes are TRBV20-1 and TRBJ2-7; no reliable D call. Germline V lookup: CDR1 DFQATT, CDR2 SNEGSKA (reference sequence). V was cut by 0 bases and J by 3 bases, with 3 bases left in between. The CDR3 spans 11 residues. CDR3: CSARDSYEQYF. The CDR3 DNA reads as TGCAGTGCTAGAGATAGCTACGAGCAGTACTTC.

This chain joins TRBV9 and TRBJ2-2, with D hard to call. Germline assignment: CDR1 SGDLS and CDR2 YYNGEE. The V end lost 3 bases, the J end lost 3 bases, and 9 bases lay between the germline ends. The CDR3 extends over 14 amino acids. In nucleotides, the CDR3 is TGTGCCAGCAGCGGGAGTCGGGACACCGGGGAGCTGTTTTTT. Protein product: CASSGSRDTGELFF.

This clone was observed once. CDR3: CASTLRGDTDTQYF. CDR3 DNA: TGTGCCAGTACCTTACGGGGGGACACAGATACGCAGTATTTT. This chain uses TRBV19 with TRBJ2-3; 7 nucleotides agree with TRBD2. This CDR3 has 14 residues. J gave up 2 bases and V 7 bases, and 6 bases lay outside the gene matches. Germline V gene lookup returns CDR1 LNHDA and CDR2 SQIVND (reference sequence).

This clone was recorded a few times. The chain links TRBV30 to TRBJ1-4; D is ambiguous. Looked up from germline, CDR1 is GTSNPN and CDR2 is SVGIG (reference sequence). V lost 5 bases and J 6 bases, leaving 13 bases between the germline ends. The CDR3 has 13 residues. The CDR3 region is CAWAVHADEKLFF. The CDR3 bases are TGTGCCTGGGCGGTCCATGCCGATGAAAAACTGTTTTTT.

The rearrangement uses TRBV19 and TRBJ1-3, with D perhaps TRBD1 (6 bases). With 5 bases removed from V and 3 bases from J, the gap between germline ends came to 14 bases. Per the germline V gene, CDR1 is LNHDA and CDR2 is SQIVND (reference sequence). This CDR3 has 15 residues. The CDR3 sequence: CASSPWGTLGNTIYF. As DNA, the CDR3 is TGTGCCAGTAGTCCCTGGGGGACACTTGGAAACACCATATATTTT.

This sequence joins TRBV9 and TRBJ2-5; 10 nucleotides agree with TRBD1. The CDR3 is made up of 16 amino acids. V lost 0 bases and J lost 4; bases outside the gene matches: 6. Germline CDR1 is SGDLS and CDR2 is YYNGEE. The CDR3 sequence is CASSVGDRGGGETQYF. In DNA, the CDR3 is TGTGCCAGCAGCGTAGGGGACAGGGGAGGAGGAGAGACCCAGTACTTC. The variable domain in full, completed from reference TRBV9 and TRBJ2-5, reads DSGVTQTPKHLITATGQRVTLRCSPRSGDLSVYWYQQSLDQGLQFLIQYYNGEERAKGNILERFSAQQFPDLHSELNLSSLELGDSALYFCASSVGDRGGGETQYFGPGTRLLVL.

The chain links TRBV6-5 to TRBJ2-1; 8 positions agree with TRBD1. The CDR3 contains 12 residues. The V and J ends lost 10 bases and 4 bases, in that order; junction bases with no gene match: 3. CDR1 is MNHEY and CDR2 is SVGAGI in the germline V gene. For the CDR3, the DNA is TGTGCCACCACAGGGGGATACAATGAGCAGTTCTTC. Encoded protein: CATTGGYNEQFF.

In this sample, this clone turned up once. The chain couples TRBV4-1 to TRBJ2-1; the D gene could be TRBD1 or TRBD2 (6 bases each). The CDR3 has 17 amino acids. CDR1 and CDR2 from the germline V gene are MGHRA and YSYEKL. Trimming pared 4 bases from V and 4 bases from J, leaving 20 bases between. The CDR3 loop reads CASSPRDDRRGYNEQFF. The CDR3 DNA reads as TGCGCCAGCAGCCCCCGGGACGACAGGAGGGGTTACAATGAGCAGTTCTTC.